This T cell receptor beta chain originates from a study of OX40 agonist ivuxolimab in advanced cancers. Germline V gives CDR1 MNHEY, CDR2 SMNVEV (reference sequence). The CDR3 spans 14 residues. V was shortened by 6 bases and J by 8 bases, with 14 bases between the two germline ends. Clones were sequenced by immunoSEQ multiplex PCR, and TCRdb holds only the in-frame ones, with some missing. The profile shows 65,000 to 85,000 clones, 80% to 95% of them singletons. This clone was seen a single time. This TCR was recovered from an adult with an advanced solid tumor such as melanoma, head and neck, liver or kidney cancer. The specimen was CD4+ or CD8+ T cells sorted from blood, collected in a trial of the OX40 agonist ivuxolimab. The chain employs TRBV27 and TRBJ2-6, with unresolved D. The DNA for the CDR3 is TGTGCCAGCAGCATCCTGGGGTCGTCCAACGTCCTGACTTTC. Translating it yields CASSILGSSNVLTF.